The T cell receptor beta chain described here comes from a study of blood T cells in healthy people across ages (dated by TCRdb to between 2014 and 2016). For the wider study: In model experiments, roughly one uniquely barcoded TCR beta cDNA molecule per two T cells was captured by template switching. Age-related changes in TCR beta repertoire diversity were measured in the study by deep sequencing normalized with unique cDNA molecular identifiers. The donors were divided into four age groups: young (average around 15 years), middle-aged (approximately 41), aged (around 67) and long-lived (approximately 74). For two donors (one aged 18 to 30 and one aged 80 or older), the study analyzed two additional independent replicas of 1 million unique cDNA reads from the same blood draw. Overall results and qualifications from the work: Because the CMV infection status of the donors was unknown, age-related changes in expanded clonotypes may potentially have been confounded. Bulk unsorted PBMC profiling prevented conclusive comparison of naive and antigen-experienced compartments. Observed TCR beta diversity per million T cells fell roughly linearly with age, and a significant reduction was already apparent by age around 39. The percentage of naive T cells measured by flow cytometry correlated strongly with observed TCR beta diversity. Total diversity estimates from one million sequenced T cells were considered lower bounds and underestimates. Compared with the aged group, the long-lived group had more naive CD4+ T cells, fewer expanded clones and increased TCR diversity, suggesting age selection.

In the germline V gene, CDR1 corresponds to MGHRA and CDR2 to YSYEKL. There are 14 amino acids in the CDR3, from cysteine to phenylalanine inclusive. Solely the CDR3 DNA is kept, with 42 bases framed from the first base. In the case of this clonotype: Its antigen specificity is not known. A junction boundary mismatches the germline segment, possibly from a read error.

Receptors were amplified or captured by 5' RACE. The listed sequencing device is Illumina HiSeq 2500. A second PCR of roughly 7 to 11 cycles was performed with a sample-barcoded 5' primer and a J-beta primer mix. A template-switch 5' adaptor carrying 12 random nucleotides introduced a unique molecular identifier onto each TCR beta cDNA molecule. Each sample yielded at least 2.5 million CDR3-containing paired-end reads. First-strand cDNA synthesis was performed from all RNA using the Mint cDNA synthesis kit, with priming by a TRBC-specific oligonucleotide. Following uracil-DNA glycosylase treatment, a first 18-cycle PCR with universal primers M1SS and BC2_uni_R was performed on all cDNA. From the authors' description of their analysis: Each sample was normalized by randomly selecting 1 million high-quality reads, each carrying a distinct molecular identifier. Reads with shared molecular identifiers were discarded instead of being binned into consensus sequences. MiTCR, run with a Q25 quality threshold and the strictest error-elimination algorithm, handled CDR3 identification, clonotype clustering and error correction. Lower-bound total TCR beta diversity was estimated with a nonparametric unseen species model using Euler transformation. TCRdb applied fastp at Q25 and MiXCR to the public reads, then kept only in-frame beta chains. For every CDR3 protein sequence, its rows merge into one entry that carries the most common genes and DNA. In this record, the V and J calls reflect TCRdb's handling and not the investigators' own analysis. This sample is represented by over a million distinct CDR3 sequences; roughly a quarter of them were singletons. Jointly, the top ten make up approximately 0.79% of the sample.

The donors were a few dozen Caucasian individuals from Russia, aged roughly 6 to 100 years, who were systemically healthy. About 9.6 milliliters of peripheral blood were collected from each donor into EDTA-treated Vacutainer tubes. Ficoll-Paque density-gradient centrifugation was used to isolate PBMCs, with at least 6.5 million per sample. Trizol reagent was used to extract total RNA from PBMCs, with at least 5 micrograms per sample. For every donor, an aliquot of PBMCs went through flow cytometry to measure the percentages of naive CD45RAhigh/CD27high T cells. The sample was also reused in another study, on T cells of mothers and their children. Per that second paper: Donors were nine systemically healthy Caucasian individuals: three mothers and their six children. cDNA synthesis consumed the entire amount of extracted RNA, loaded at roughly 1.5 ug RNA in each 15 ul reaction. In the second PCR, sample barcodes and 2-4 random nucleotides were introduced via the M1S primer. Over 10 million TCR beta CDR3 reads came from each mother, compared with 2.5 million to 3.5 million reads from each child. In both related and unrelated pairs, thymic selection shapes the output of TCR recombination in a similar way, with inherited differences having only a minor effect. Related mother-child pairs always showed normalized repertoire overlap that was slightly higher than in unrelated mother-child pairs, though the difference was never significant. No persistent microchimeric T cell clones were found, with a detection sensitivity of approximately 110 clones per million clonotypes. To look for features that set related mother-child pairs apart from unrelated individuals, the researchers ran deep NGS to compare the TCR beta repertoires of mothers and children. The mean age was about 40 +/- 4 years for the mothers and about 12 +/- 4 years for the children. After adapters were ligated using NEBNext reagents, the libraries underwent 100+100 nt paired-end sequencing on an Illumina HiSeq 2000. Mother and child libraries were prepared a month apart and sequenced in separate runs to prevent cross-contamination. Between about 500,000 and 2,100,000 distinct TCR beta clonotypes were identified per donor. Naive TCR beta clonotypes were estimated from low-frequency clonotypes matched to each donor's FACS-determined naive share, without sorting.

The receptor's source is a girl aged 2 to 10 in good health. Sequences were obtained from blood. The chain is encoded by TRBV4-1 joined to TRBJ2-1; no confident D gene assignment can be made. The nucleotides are TGCGCCAGCAGCCAAGACGGTGCCTACGATGAGCAGTTCTTC. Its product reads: CASSQDGAYDEQFF.